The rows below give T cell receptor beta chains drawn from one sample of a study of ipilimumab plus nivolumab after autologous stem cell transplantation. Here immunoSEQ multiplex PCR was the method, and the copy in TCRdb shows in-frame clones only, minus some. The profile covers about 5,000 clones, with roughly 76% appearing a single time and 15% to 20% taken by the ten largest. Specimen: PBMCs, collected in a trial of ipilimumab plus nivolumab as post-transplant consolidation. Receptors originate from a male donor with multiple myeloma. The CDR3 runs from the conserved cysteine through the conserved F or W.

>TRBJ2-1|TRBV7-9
CATRRQGSNEQFF
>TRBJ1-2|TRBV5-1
CASSVRQGYGYTF
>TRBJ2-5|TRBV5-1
CASSWAGGGASGETQYF
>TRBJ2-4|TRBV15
CATSRVRGSGNIQYF
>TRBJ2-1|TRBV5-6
CASSFYRGLGEQFF
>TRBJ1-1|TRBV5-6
CASSSVNRQGREAFF
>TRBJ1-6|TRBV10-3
CAISEHRDSPLHF
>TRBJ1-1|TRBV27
CASSPGPNTEAFF
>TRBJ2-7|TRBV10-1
CASSESELVAYEQYF
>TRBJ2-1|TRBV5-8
CASSLGAAYNEQFF
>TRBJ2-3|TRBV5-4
CASSLALTGGTSTDTQYF
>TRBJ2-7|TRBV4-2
CASSQALGQTFYEQYF
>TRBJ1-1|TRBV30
CAWSMASDTEAFF
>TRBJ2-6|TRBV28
CASSFWGDHSGANVLTF
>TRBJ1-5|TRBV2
CASSERGGNQPQHF
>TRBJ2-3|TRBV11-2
CASSLGSSDTQYF
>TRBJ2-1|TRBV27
CASRLPAGGRYNEQFF
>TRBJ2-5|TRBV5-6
CASSSTSPGPLQETQYF
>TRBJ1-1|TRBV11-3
CASSLVKAGHMNTEAFF
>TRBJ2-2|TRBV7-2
CASSLGPGAGELFF
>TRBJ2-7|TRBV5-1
CASSLEASPGGKYF
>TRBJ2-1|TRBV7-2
CASSPDAFAGGNEQFF
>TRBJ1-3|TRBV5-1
CASSPGTTGNTIYF